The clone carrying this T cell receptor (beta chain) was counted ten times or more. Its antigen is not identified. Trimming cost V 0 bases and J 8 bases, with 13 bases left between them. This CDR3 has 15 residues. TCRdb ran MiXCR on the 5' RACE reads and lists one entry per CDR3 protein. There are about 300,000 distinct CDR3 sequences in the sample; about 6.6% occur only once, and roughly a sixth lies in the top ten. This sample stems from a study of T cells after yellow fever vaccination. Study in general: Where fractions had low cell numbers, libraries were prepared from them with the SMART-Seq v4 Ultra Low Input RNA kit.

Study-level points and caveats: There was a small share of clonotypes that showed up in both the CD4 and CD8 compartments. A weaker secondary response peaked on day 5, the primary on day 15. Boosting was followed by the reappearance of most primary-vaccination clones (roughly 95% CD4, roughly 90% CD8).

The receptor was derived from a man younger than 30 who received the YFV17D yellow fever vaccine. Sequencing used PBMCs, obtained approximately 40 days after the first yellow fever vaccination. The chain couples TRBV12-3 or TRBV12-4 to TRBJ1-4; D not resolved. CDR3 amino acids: CASSLAPKRVEKLFF. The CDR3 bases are TGTGCCAGCAGTTTAGCGCCTAAAAGGGTCGAAAAACTGTTTTTT.